This T cell receptor (beta chain) is drawn from a study of shared clonotypes between healthy human individuals. The CDR3 extends over 14 amino acids. V shed 3 bases and J shed 5 bases, with 14 bases lying between them. CDR1 and CDR2 (germline): SGHDT, YYEEEE. Here immunoSEQ multiplex PCR was the method, and the copy in TCRdb shows in-frame clones only, minus some. This table has approximately 2.3 million clones, approximately 93% appearing once. The specimen sequenced was naive CD4+ T cells from PBMCs. Subset specified: CD45RA+ positively selected. The TCR comes from a young man in good health. Some clones in this sample may be carry-over from other donors' samples. J is TRBJ2-5 and V is TRBV5-6; a possible D gene is TRBD1 (5 bases). As DNA, the CDR3 is TGTGCCAGCAGCTCTCCAGGGATTCGGGAGACCCAGTACTTC. It yields the protein CASSSPGIRETQYF.